Following are 27 T cell receptor beta chains from one sample sequenced in a study of blood T cells in healthy people across ages. Alongside a J-beta primer mix, a sample-barcoded 5' primer served in a second PCR lasting roughly 7 to 11 cycles. TCRdb itself ran the 5' RACE reads through MiXCR, one entry per CDR3 protein. The sample has roughly 410,000 distinct CDR3 sequences, approximately 52% seen once. The specimen was blood. Source of these receptors: a man in his sixties in good health.

The V gene is TRBV9, the J gene TRBJ2-1, with 8 positions matching TRBD2. There are 14 residues in the CDR3. V lost 0 bases to trimming and J lost 6 bases; unmatched junction nucleotides: 2. Germline assignment: CDR1 SGDLS and CDR2 YYNGEE. This chain's CDR3 is CASSVAGGGNEQFF. The CDR3 DNA reads as TGTGCCAGCAGCGTAGCGGGGGGGGGCAATGAGCAGTTCTTC. The full variable domain, with the rest looked up from reference TRBV9 and TRBJ2-1, is DSGVTQTPKHLITATGQRVTLRCSPRSGDLSVYWYQQSLDQGLQFLIQYYNGEERAKGNILERFSAQQFPDLHSELNLSSLELGDSALYFCASSVAGGGNEQFFGPGTRLTVL.

The rearrangement links TRBV29-1 to TRBJ2-5, with TRBD1 as a possible D gene (5 bases). The J call could be wrong; TRBJ2-7 is a better fit for the DNA end. This CDR3 comprises 12 residues. Germline assignment: CDR1 SQVTM and CDR2 ANQGSEA. CDR3 bases: TGCAGCGTTCTAGTACAGGACCGCGAGCAGTACTTC. It yields the protein CSVLVQDREQYF.

The chain uses TRBV7-9 and TRBJ2-1; 7 bases align to TRBD2. The CDR3 contains 14 residues. Per the germline V gene, CDR1 is SEHNR and CDR2 is FQNEAQ (reference sequence). The V and J ends lost 5 bases and 3 bases, in that order; junction bases with no gene match: 4. The CDR3 loop is CASSPGGFYNEQFF. DNA for the CDR3: TGTGCCAGCAGCCCCGGGGGGTTCTACAATGAGCAGTTCTTC.

The chain uses TRBV4-2 and TRBJ2-4; 12 positions agree with TRBD2. The J call could be wrong; TRBJ2-7 is a better fit for the DNA end. The CDR3 is 15 amino acids. Germline CDR1 LGHNA, CDR2 YNFKEQ. The CDR3 protein is CASSPTSGRSAEQYF. In DNA, the CDR3 is TGTGCCAGCAGTCCAACTAGCGGGAGGTCGGCCGAGCAGTACTTC.

This clonotype was observed at least ten times. In nucleotides, the CDR3 is TGCAGCATACTAGCGGGAGAGGCCAAAAACATTCAGTACTTC. Residues: CSILAGEAKNIQYF. The chain uses TRBV29-1 and TRBJ2-4, with 11 bases that match TRBD2. Germline CDR1 and CDR2: SQVTM and ANQGSEA. The CDR3 length is 14 residues. J was trimmed by 1 base and V by 8 bases; bases with no gene match: 4.

As to this clonotype: A much larger clone lies a single base off, so this may be a read error. The V gene is TRBV10-3, the J gene TRBJ2-5, with 14 bases lining up with TRBD2. Germline CDR1 reads ENHRY; CDR2 reads SYGVKD. The CDR3 length is 15 residues. CDR3 sequence (DNA): TGTGCCATCAGTGGACTAGCGGGAGGGCGGGAGACCCAGGACTTC. It yields the protein CAISGLAGGRETQDF.

The V call is TRBV5-5, the J call TRBJ2-4; perhaps TRBD1 as D (6 bases). The tail of the sequence fits TRBJ2-7 better, so the J call may be wrong. The CDR3 totals 12 residues. Germline CDR1 is SGHKS and CDR2 is YYEKEE (reference sequence). The DNA of the CDR3 is TGTGCCAGCAGCCCGTGGACAGACGAGCAGTACTTC. It codes for CASSPWTDEQYF.

The J gene is TRBJ2-1, the V gene TRBV12-3 or TRBV12-4; 11 bases are shared with TRBD2. With V trimmed by 5 bases and J by 6 bases, 6 bases remained unmatched. The CDR3 is 15 residues long. CDR3 in amino acids: CASSPTSGRSNEQFF. In nucleotides, the CDR3 is TGTGCCAGCAGTCCAACTAGCGGGAGATCCAATGAGCAGTTCTTC.

This clonotype was seen a handful of times. This chain uses TRBV2 with TRBJ1-2; 10 bases match TRBD1. In germline, CDR1 is SNHLY, CDR2 FYNNEI. This CDR3 has 15 amino acids. V lost 0 bases to trimming and J lost 7 bases; unmatched junction nucleotides: 5. The CDR3 region is CASSEAPGQGSGYTF. The CDR3 region has the DNA TGTGCCAGCAGTGAAGCCCCGGGACAGGGGTCTGGCTACACCTTC.

V is TRBV27 and J is TRBJ1-5; TRBD1 aligns across 9 bases. From germline, CDR1 is MNHEY and CDR2 SMNVEV (reference sequence). V was clipped by 2 bases and J by 3 bases; unmatched bases: 5. This CDR3 is built from 16 residues. The DNA for the CDR3 is TGTGCCAGCAGTTTAGGGACAGGGAGACCCAATCAGCCCCAGCATTTT. It encodes CASSLGTGRPNQPQHF.

The chain carries TRBV7-2 and TRBJ2-7; D perhaps matches TRBD1 (6 bases). Germline-derived CDR1 and CDR2 are SGHTA and FQGNSA. Trimming left V 4 bases short and J 7 bases short, with 17 bases between. This CDR3 spans 14 amino acids. The CDR3 loop reads CASSSQGTLGEQYF. The CDR3 DNA follows: TGTGCCAGCAGCTCACAGGGCACCCTTGGAGAGCAGTACTTC.

This clonotype has a handful of counts. This sequence joins TRBV20-1 and TRBJ1-5; 9 bases agree with TRBD1. Germline V gives CDR1 DFQATT, CDR2 SNEGSKA (reference sequence). Germline trimming cut 0 bases from V and 5 bases from J; bases unmatched to any gene: 2. The CDR3 loop spans 14 amino acids. In DNA form, the CDR3 reads TGCAGTGCTAGAGAAGGGACAGGGCATCAGCCCCAGCATTTT. It specifies CSAREGTGHQPQHF.

This chain uses TRBV11-3 with TRBJ2-7; D is ambiguous. The germline gives CDR1 SGHNT, CDR2 YENEEA. CDR3 length: 13 residues. V lost 4 bases and J 7 bases, leaving 14 bases between the germline ends. In DNA, the CDR3 is TGTGCCAGCAGCTCCCAGCTAAACAATGAGCAGTACTTC. Translation: CASSSQLNNEQYF.

The gene calls are TRBV6-5 and TRBJ1-1; 7 bases fit TRBD1. CDR3 length equals 15 residues. V lost 6 bases, J lost 4 bases, and 11 bases stayed unmatched. The V gene's germline CDR1 is MNHEY and CDR2 SVGAGI. The CDR3 loop is CASSDRDRGLTEAFF. The CDR3, as DNA: TGTGCCAGCAGCGACAGGGATCGCGGCCTCACTGAAGCTTTCTTT.

The chain couples TRBV3-1 to TRBJ2-1; TRBD2 agrees at 9 bases. Germline CDR1 reads LGHDT; CDR2 reads YNNKEL (reference sequence). This CDR3 is 15 amino acids long. The V and J ends lost 4 bases and 3 bases, in that order; junction bases with no gene match: 4. CDR3 sequence (DNA): TGTGCCAGCAGCCCCCCTAGCGGGGTCTACAATGAGCAGTTCTTC. Protein sequence: CASSPPSGVYNEQFF.

This clonotype was picked up many times. This chain joins TRBV29-1 and TRBJ2-7; 7 nucleotides align to TRBD1. The CDR3 contains 13 residues. Per the germline V gene, CDR1 is SQVTM and CDR2 is ANQGSEA. With 6 bases clipped from V and 4 bases from J, the junction kept 9 bases outside the gene matches. The CDR3 region is CSVSTGVRYEQYF. The CDR3 bases are TGCAGCGTGTCAACAGGGGTGAGGTACGAGCAGTACTTC.

This clonotype has a handful of counts. The V gene is TRBV29-1, the J gene TRBJ2-7, with a weak D call TRBD2 (6 bases). Germline V CDR1 and CDR2: SQVTM, ANQGSEA. The CDR3 is made up of 13 amino acids. Trimming pared 6 bases from V and 5 bases from J, leaving 17 bases between. CDR3 sequence: CSVATFGGNEQYF. The CDR3 DNA reads TGCAGCGTCGCTACCTTTGGGGGGAACGAGCAGTACTTC.

This clonotype was observed a few times. The chain combines TRBV7-2 with TRBJ2-1; 8 nucleotides line up with TRBD2. The junction had 5 bases not matched to a gene; V was cut back by 1 base and J by 15 bases. Germline CDR1 SGHTA, CDR2 FQGNSA. CDR3 length: 12 residues. The CDR3 nucleotides are TGTGCCAGCAGCTTAGATGCGGGGGGCCGGTTCTTC. Translation: CASSLDAGGRFF.

This rearrangement joins TRBV20-1 to TRBJ1-5; tentatively, D is TRBD1 (6 bases). The CDR3 sequence is 16 residues long. Germline loops: CDR1 DFQATT, CDR2 SNEGSKA (reference sequence). Trimming cost V 1 base and J 11 bases, with 24 bases left between them. CDR3 sequence reads: CSARGGGAKGRETQHF. DNA for the CDR3: TGCAGTGCTAGAGGCGGGGGGGCAAAGGGACGAGAGACCCAGCATTTT.

The chain carries TRBV5-1 and TRBJ2-1, with D possibly being TRBD1 (5 bases). The germline gives CDR1 SGHRS, CDR2 YFSETQ. Trimming pared 3 bases from V and 8 bases from J, leaving 18 bases between. This CDR3 is 15 amino acids long. CDR3 bases: TGCGCCAGCAGCTCACAGGTTTCCTCCAACGATGAGCAGTTCTTC. Translation: CASSSQVSSNDEQFF.

This chain joins TRBV7-2 and TRBJ2-1, with 11 bases matching TRBD2. Germline CDR1 and CDR2: SGHTA and FQGNSA. J gave up 4 bases and V 2 bases, and 4 bases lay outside the gene matches. CDR3 length: 16 amino acids. The CDR3 DNA sequence: TGTGCCAGCAGCTTAACCGGGACTAGCGGATACAATGAGCAGTTCTTC. Amino acid sequence: CASSLTGTSGYNEQFF.

J is TRBJ2-3 and V is TRBV3-1; D may be TRBD1 (6 bases). V was cut by 4 bases and J by 5 bases, with 10 bases left in between. Germline-derived CDR1 and CDR2 are LGHDT and YNNKEL (reference sequence). The CDR3 has 13 residues. CDR3 sequence: CASSPGQRDTQYF. CDR3 DNA sequence: TGTGCCAGCAGCCCGGGACAACGAGATACGCAGTATTTT.

J is TRBJ2-5 and V is TRBV7-9; D ambiguous. The CDR3 is 14 amino acids. With 5 bases removed from V and 7 bases from J, the gap between germline ends came to 17 bases. Germline CDR1 is SEHNR and CDR2 is FQNEAQ (reference sequence). In DNA, the CDR3 is TGTGCCAGCAGCCACGGAGAAGGGTTCGTGACCCAGTACTTC. It translates to CASSHGEGFVTQYF.

The DNA of the CDR3 is TGCAGTGCTGGCCCAGCCGGGACAGCAACCTACGAGCAGTACTTC. This sequence encodes CSAGPAGTATYEQYF. This chain links TRBV20-1 with TRBJ2-7; TRBD1 matches 7 bases. V was clipped by 5 bases and J by 2 bases; unmatched bases: 12. CDR1 DFQATT and CDR2 SNEGSKA come from the germline V gene (reference sequence). The CDR3 extends over 15 amino acids.

As for this clonotype: The junction departs from the called germline gene at one end, perhaps through a read error. The genes are TRBV20-1 and TRBJ2-1; D unresolved. Germline values: CDR1 DFQATT, CDR2 SNEGSKA (reference sequence). This CDR3 spans 12 amino acids. The CDR3 DNA sequence: TGCAGCGCTAGTCGGAGCTCCTACGAGCAGTTCTTC. Its protein product is CSASRSSYEQFF.

The chain couples TRBV20-1 to TRBJ1-5; 9 bases agree with TRBD1. Germline V gene data show CDR1 as DFQATT and CDR2 as SNEGSKA (reference sequence). V lost 0 bases to trimming and J lost 2 bases; unmatched junction nucleotides: 2. The CDR3 contains 15 residues. CDR3: CSARDTGGGNQPQHF. In DNA, the CDR3 is TGCAGTGCTAGAGATACAGGGGGCGGCAATCAGCCCCAGCATTTT.

V gene TRBV2 combines with J gene TRBJ2-7, with 9 bases fitting TRBD1. J was trimmed by 1 base and V by 8 bases; bases with no gene match: 3. Germline CDR1 SNHLY, CDR2 FYNNEI. This CDR3 has 13 amino acids. The CDR3 nucleotides read TGTGCCAGCGGCGGGACAGGGTCCTACGAGCAGTACTTC. It encodes CASGGTGSYEQYF. Looking up the rest from reference TRBV2 and TRBJ2-7 gives the full variable domain: EPEVTQTPSHQVTQMGQEVILRCVPISNHLYFYWYRQILGQKVEFLVSFYNNEISEKSEIFDDQFSVERPDGSNFTLKIRSTKLEDSAMYFCASGGTGSYEQYFGPGTRLTVT.